One and the same sample provided the 18 T cell receptor beta chains below, sequenced in a study of regulatory T cells in long-lasting Graves disease. Building the TCR beta libraries relied on iRepertoire HTBI primers, and CDR3 regions underwent Arm-PCR. One entry per CDR3 protein results from TCRdb running MiXCR on the multiplex PCR reads. Of some 460,000 distinct CDR3 sequences listed, about 16% are singletons. Documented time point: newly diagnosed GD, antithyroid drugs for less than 3 months. From PBMCs, RNA was extracted and then used to make the TCR library. This same sample was also part of a study on T cells in Graves' hyperthyroidism and ophthalmopathy.

The sequencing here drew on peripheral blood mononuclear cells (PBMCs), taken at new diagnosis, from a patient treated with antithyroid drugs. The receptor set was obtained from a man between 40 and 49 years old with Graves disease.

The sample holds many counts of this clonotype. V is TRBV20-1 and J is TRBJ2-5; TRBD2 agrees at 9 bases. CDR1 and CDR2 (germline): DFQATT, SNEGSKA (reference sequence). V was pared by 6 bases and J by 2 bases, with 7 bases of the junction left unmatched. The CDR3 loop spans 14 amino acids. In DNA form, the CDR3 reads TGCAGTGCGAAGACTAGCGGAGCACAAGAGACCCAGTACTTC. This codes for CSAKTSGAQETQYF.

A note on this clonotype: Compared with germline, one end of the junction differs, possibly owing to a read error. This rearrangement joins TRBV24-1 to TRBJ2-1; D is unresolved. Germline CDR1 reads KGHDR; CDR2 reads SFDVKD. The CDR3 is 12 residues long. The CDR3 here is CATSVLFAEQFF. Written as DNA, the CDR3 is TGTGCCACCAGTGTTTTGTTCGCGGAGCAGTTCTTC.

J is TRBJ2-2 and V is TRBV6-2 or TRBV6-3; D might be TRBD2 (6 bases). Trimming cost V 6 bases and J 2 bases, with 22 bases left between them. Germline CDR1 reads MNHEY; CDR2 reads SVGEGT. This CDR3 contains 18 residues. DNA of the CDR3: TGTGCCAGCAGCGTAGGAGGGGTGGGGGGAATTAACACCGGGGAGCTGTTTTTT. Translation gives CASSVGGVGGINTGELFF.

CDR3 sequence: CASSENSPIPNTQYF. In DNA, the CDR3 is TGTGCCAGCAGTGAAAACTCCCCCATCCCGAATACGCAGTATTTT. The V and J genes are TRBV28 and TRBJ2-3; no clear D gene. Trimming pared 5 bases from V and 7 bases from J, leaving 19 bases between. This CDR3 spans 15 amino acids. Germline loops: CDR1 MDHEN, CDR2 SYDVKM.

This clonotype was found many times. The chain couples TRBV6-2 or TRBV6-3 to TRBJ2-1; TRBD1 or TRBD2 may be the D gene (5 bases each). Germline values: CDR1 MNHEY, CDR2 SVGEGT. V lost 0 bases and J 8 bases, leaving 8 bases between the germline ends. The CDR3 loop spans 13 amino acids. CDR3 coding DNA: TGTGCCAGCAGTTACTCGGGACGGGATGAGCAGTTCTTC. Translation gives CASSYSGRDEQFF.

This clonotype was recorded many times. The chain recombines TRBV6-1 with TRBJ2-1; D ambiguous. CDR1 and CDR2 from the germline V gene are MNHNS and SASEGT. The CDR3 runs to 11 residues. Trimming shortened V by 1 base and J by 9 bases, and 4 bases separated the two germline ends. The CDR3, as DNA: TGTGCCAGCAGTGAAGGGCCTGAGCAGTTCTTC. Its protein product is CASSEGPEQFF.

In this sample, this clonotype turned up a few times. This may stem from a read error, because a much larger clone lies one nucleotide away. The chain recombines TRBV2 with TRBJ2-7, with 9 positions matching TRBD2. The CDR3 contains 14 residues. Germline V gives CDR1 SNHLY, CDR2 FYNNEI. V lost 7 bases and J lost 7; bases outside the gene matches: 11. The CDR3 region is CASMEGTSPREQYF. CDR3 DNA sequence: TGTGCCAGCATGGAGGGGACTAGCCCAAGGGAGCAGTACTTC.

The chain uses TRBV24-1 and TRBJ1-5, with 7 positions matching TRBD1. The CDR3 has 17 amino acids. In germline, CDR1 is KGHDR, CDR2 SFDVKD. Trimming took 0 bases from V and 4 from J; bases not matched to a gene: 8. CDR3 sequence (DNA): TGTGCCACCAGTGATTTGGGGAGACAGGGTTCGAATCAGCCCCAGCATTTT. Translating it yields CATSDLGRQGSNQPQHF.

This clonotype appeared many times. The chain uses TRBV27 and TRBJ2-1; D is possibly TRBD2 (6 bases). V shed 6 bases and J shed 9 bases, with 27 bases lying between them. Germline CDR1 MNHEY, CDR2 SMNVEV (reference sequence). The CDR3 runs to 17 residues. Here the CDR3 DNA reads TGTGCCAGCAGATCTACTATTCCACTAGCACCTAGGTCTGAGCAGTTCTTC. The encoded protein is CASRSTIPLAPRSEQFF.

This rearrangement joins TRBV20-1 to TRBJ1-5, with D hard to call. Trimming shortened V by 3 bases and J by 3 bases, and 12 bases separated the two germline ends. Per the germline V gene, CDR1 is DFQATT and CDR2 is SNEGSKA (reference sequence). The length of the CDR3 is 14 residues. CDR3 protein: CSASIRQSNQPQHF. As DNA, the CDR3 is TGCAGTGCTAGTATCAGGCAATCCAATCAGCCCCAGCATTTT.

The sample holds many counts of this clonotype. This chain's CDR3 is CASSSNQNIQYF. The CDR3, as DNA: TGTGCCAGCAGTAGCAACCAAAACATTCAGTACTTC. V gene TRBV2 combines with J gene TRBJ2-4; D unclear. This CDR3 is built from 12 residues. The V gene lost 5 bases and the J gene lost 5 bases, with 7 bases spanning the gap. Germline V gene lookup returns CDR1 SNHLY and CDR2 FYNNEI.

On this clonotype itself: A read error is possible here, since a much larger clone lies one base away. CDR3 residues: CAGSKGTSGRRYNEQFF. As DNA, the CDR3 is TGTGCCGGCAGTAAAGGGACTAGCGGGAGGCGGTACAATGAGCAGTTCTTC. The chain couples TRBV6-1 to TRBJ2-1; TRBD2 aligns across 15 bases. CDR1 MNHNS and CDR2 SASEGT come from the germline V gene. The length of the CDR3 is 17 residues.

In its sample, this clonotype was seen many times. The genes are TRBV2 and TRBJ2-2, with 9 positions matching TRBD2. CDR3 size: 16 residues. Trimming took 7 bases from V and 2 from J; bases not matched to a gene: 8. Germline assignment: CDR1 SNHLY and CDR2 FYNNEI. CDR3 protein: CASTLQLAGNTGELFF. In DNA, the CDR3 is TGTGCCAGCACCCTCCAACTAGCGGGTAACACCGGGGAGCTGTTTTTT.

The J gene is TRBJ2-7, the V gene TRBV7-2; tentatively, D is TRBD1 or TRBD2 (6 bases each). Per germline, CDR1 SGHTA and CDR2 FQGNSA. This CDR3 has 15 residues. The V end lost 0 bases, the J end lost 1 base, and 10 bases lay between the germline ends. CDR3 bases: TGTGCCAGCAGCTTAGCTAGCGGACAGTCCTACGAGCAGTACTTC. It translates to CASSLASGQSYEQYF.

The table lists this clonotype with a few counts. V and J are TRBV11-2 and TRBJ1-4; tentative D call: TRBD1 (5 bases). The ends were cut back, 5 bases at V and 6 bases at J, with 16 bases in the middle. CDR3 length: 15 amino acids. Per germline, CDR1 SGHAT and CDR2 FQNNGV. The CDR3 bases are TGTGCCAGCAGCGGGGGTACGTACCCTCATGAAAAACTGTTTTTT. It translates to CASSGGTYPHEKLFF.

This clonotype was observed at least ten times. In DNA, the CDR3 is TGTGCCAGCATTGACGGCAGGGGAGGGCAAGATACGCAGTATTTT. Protein sequence: CASIDGRGGQDTQYF. This chain links TRBV28 with TRBJ2-3; the D gene is possibly TRBD2 (7 bases). Germline lookup yields CDR1 MDHEN and CDR2 SYDVKM. V was clipped by 7 bases and J by 5 bases, with 19 bases between them. This CDR3 contains 15 residues.

This clonotype was observed a handful of times. The rearrangement uses TRBV4-1 and TRBJ2-3, with TRBD2 matching over 10 bases. V gave up 5 bases and J gave up 5 bases; unmatched junction bases: 7. Germline CDR1 reads MGHRA; CDR2 reads YSYEKL. The CDR3 sequence is 15 residues long. DNA of the CDR3: TGCGCCAGCAGCTACTCTAGCGGGAGTGGAGATACGCAGTATTTT. Its translation: CASSYSSGSGDTQYF.

This clonotype showed up just a few times. This chain links TRBV7-9 with TRBJ1-2; D remains unclear. The germline CDR1 and CDR2 sequences are SEHNR and FQNEAQ (reference sequence). V shed 2 bases and J shed 0 bases, with 7 bases lying between them. CDR3 length: 14 residues. The CDR3 bases are TGTGCCAGCAGCTTACCAGAGACTAACTATGGCTACACCTTC. Its protein product is CASSLPETNYGYTF.